These 25 T cell receptor beta chains share one sample of origin, sequenced in a study of blood T cell repertoires in COVID-19. Produced via immunoSEQ multiplex PCR; TCRdb's table is partial and in-frame only. The sample yields roughly 320,000 clones, approximately 89% seen once. The material sequenced was peripheral blood. These receptors came from a woman aged 30 to 39 with COVID-19, enrolled during active disease.

The chain uses TRBV30 and TRBJ1-2; TRBD1 is a possible D gene (5 bases). This CDR3 region has 14 residues. Germline CDR1 is GTSNPN and CDR2 is SVGIG (reference sequence). V lost 1 base, J lost 0 bases, and 9 bases lay in between. The CDR3 nucleotides read TGTGCCTGGAGTGCAGGACACCCTAACTATGGCTACACCTTC. Amino acid sequence: CAWSAGHPNYGYTF.

This sequence joins TRBV27 and TRBJ2-5, with D unresolved. This CDR3 is 12 amino acids long. The germline V gene has CDR1 MNHEY and CDR2 SMNVEV (reference sequence). V dropped 4 bases and J dropped 5 bases, with 8 bases sitting between them. CDR3 bases: TGTGCCAGCAGTTCCGGTCGGGAGACCCAGTACTTC. It is translated as CASSSGRETQYF.

The CDR3 nucleotides read TGTGCCAGCAGTTTAGGCACAGGGGGCTTCTATGGCTACACCTTC. Its translation: CASSLGTGGFYGYTF. The V and J genes are TRBV28 and TRBJ1-2, with 9 nucleotides matching TRBD1. Trimming took 2 bases from V and 4 from J; bases not matched to a gene: 5. Germline CDR1 and CDR2: MDHEN and SYDVKM. The CDR3 is 15 amino acids.

This clone has only a few counts. The rearrangement links TRBV6-1 to TRBJ1-2; D is ambiguous. The CDR3 is 14 residues long. Germline loops: CDR1 MNHNS, CDR2 SASEGT. The V gene lost 1 base and the J gene lost 3 bases, with 9 bases spanning the gap. Here the CDR3 reads CASSEGPKHYGYTF. CDR3 DNA sequence: TGTGCCAGCAGTGAAGGTCCCAAGCACTATGGCTACACCTTC.

The chain carries TRBV10-1 and TRBJ2-7, with 12 bases identical to TRBD2. V lost 6 bases, J lost 1 base, and 19 bases stayed unmatched. The V gene's germline CDR1 is WNHNN and CDR2 SYGVQD (reference sequence). The CDR3 length is 20 residues. The CDR3 sequence is CASRDPGLAGIGGGSYEQYV. The DNA for the CDR3 is TGCGCCAGCAGAGATCCGGGACTAGCGGGCATCGGCGGGGGTTCCTACGAGCAGTACGTC.

The J gene is TRBJ1-6, the V gene TRBV1; TRBD1 is the table's D call, not checked against the DNA. TRBV1 counts as a pseudogene. This CDR3 is built from 23 residues. CDR3 in DNA: TGCACCAGAAGGTCAGGGGGCAACGGAGGTTCCAGGATAGGCCACCGAACCAATTCACCCCTCCACTTT. Encoded protein: CTRRSGGNGGSRIGHRTNSPLHF.

The chain combines TRBV4-1 with TRBJ1-6; D remains ambiguous. V was cut by 2 bases and J by 7 bases, with 18 bases left in between. CDR1 and CDR2 (germline): MGHRA, YSYEKL. This CDR3 comprises 17 residues. CDR3 in DNA: TGCGCCAGCAGCCAATATGGTGGAGGCTTCGCCAATTCACCCCTCCACTTT. Its translation: CASSQYGGGFANSPLHF.

To note about this clone: Because the CDR3 is missing its conserved closing phenylalanine or tryptophan, this is likely a read error. The limits of the CDR3 on the DNA are not certain, so only TCRdb's listed CDR3 is given. The V call is TRBV5-6, the J call TRBJ1-2; the table assigns TRBD1, which was not confirmed against the DNA. Germline V gene data show CDR1 as SGHDT and CDR2 as YYEEEE. The CDR3 sequence runs 15 residues, both termini included. The CDR3 loop reads CASSFASAGGRMATL.

This sequence joins TRBV9 and TRBJ2-3; a possible D gene is TRBD2 (7 bases). Trimming pared 0 bases from V and 1 base from J, leaving 12 bases between. The V gene's germline CDR1 is SGDLS and CDR2 YYNGEE. The CDR3 is 16 amino acids. The CDR3 DNA sequence: TGTGCCAGCAGCGTAGCCCCGGGGGGCGGCACAGATACGCAGTATTTT. Residues: CASSVAPGGGTDTQYF.

V is TRBV10-2 and J is TRBJ1-2; D remains unclear. The CDR3 sequence is 14 residues long. Trimming took off 1 base at V and 0 bases at J, with 6 bases between the two ends. From germline, CDR1 is WSHSY and CDR2 SAAADI. The CDR3 DNA reads as TGCGCCAGCAGTGAGTTCGCAGCTAACTATGGCTACACCTTC. The encoded protein is CASSEFAANYGYTF.

The J gene is TRBJ1-2, the V gene TRBV13, with 11 bases fitting TRBD1. This CDR3 spans 22 amino acids. V trimming: 4 bases; J trimming: 5 bases; junction bases outside the gene matches: 27. CDR1 PRHDT and CDR2 FYEKMQ come from the germline V gene (reference sequence). The CDR3 sequence: CASSSGTGGFLPLPGNTYGYTF. DNA for the CDR3: TGTGCCAGCAGCTCCGGGACAGGGGGTTTCCTCCCCCTTCCTGGGAACACGTATGGCTACACCTTC.

This clone has a single count. The rearrangement links TRBV29-1 to TRBJ1-3, with unresolved D. Germline loops: CDR1 SQVTM, CDR2 ANQGSEA. Trimming took off 5 bases at V and 1 base at J, with 6 bases between the two ends. The CDR3 totals 12 residues. Here the CDR3 DNA reads TGCAGCGTTAGACTATCTGGAAACACCATATATTTT. Translating it yields CSVRLSGNTIYF. The entire variable domain, with the rest obtained from reference TRBV29-1 and TRBJ1-3, is as follows: SAVISQKPSRDICQRGTSLTIQCQVDSQVTMMFWYRQQPGQSLTLIATANQGSEATYESGFVIDKFPISRPNLTFSTLTVSNMSPEDSSIYLCSVRLSGNTIYFGEGSWLTVV.

The V and J genes are TRBV2 and TRBJ2-5; D is perhaps TRBD1 (5 bases). From germline, CDR1 is SNHLY and CDR2 FYNNEI. The germline V and J ends were trimmed by 4 bases and 4 bases, with 10 bases remaining between them. The CDR3 totals 13 residues. The CDR3 nucleotides are TGTGCCAGCAGTGGACAGATCCGAGAGACCCAGTACTTC. Translating it yields CASSGQIRETQYF. Combining the CDR3 with reference TRBV2 and TRBJ2-5 gives the whole variable domain EPEVTQTPSHQVTQMGQEVILRCVPISNHLYFYWYRQILGQKVEFLVSFYNNEISEKSEIFDDQFSVERPDGSNFTLKIRSTKLEDSAMYFCASSGQIRETQYFGPGTRLLVL.

The CDR3 DNA is TGTGCCACCGAGACAGGGAGTAGTGCAGATACGCAGTATTTT. Protein product: CATETGSSADTQYF. The rearrangement joins TRBV10-3 to TRBJ2-3, with 7 bases fitting TRBD1. CDR1 ENHRY and CDR2 SYGVKD come from the germline V gene. V was clipped by 10 bases and J by 4 bases; unmatched bases: 11. CDR3 length: 14 amino acids.

The chain has TRBV4-2 and TRBJ1-3; D gene ambiguous. V was pared by 2 bases and J by 2 bases, with 13 bases between. From germline, CDR1 is LGHNA and CDR2 YNFKEQ. The CDR3 has 16 residues. The CDR3 DNA follows: TGTGCCAGCAGCCAAATTAATCGGAGGACTGGAAACACCATATATTTT. Translated, it gives CASSQINRRTGNTIYF.

V usage is TRBV7-2 and J usage is TRBJ1-6, with D tentatively TRBD1 (5 bases). CDR1 is SGHTA, CDR2 FQGNSA, per germline. V lost 1 base and J lost 7, with 11 bases in between. CDR3 length: 15 amino acids. The CDR3 nucleotides read TGTGCCAGCAGCTTAGGCGTGACAGTCAATTCACCCCTCCACTTT. It translates to CASSLGVTVNSPLHF. Variable domain in full (rest from reference TRBV7-2 and TRBJ1-6): GAGVSQSPSNKVTEKGKDVELRCDPISGHTALYWYRQSLGQGLEFLIYFQGNSAPDKSGLPSDRFSAERTGGSVSTLTIQRTQQEDSAVYLCASSLGVTVNSPLHFGNGTRLTVT.

The chain links TRBV5-6 to TRBJ1-4, with D possibly TRBD1 on 5 matching bases. The V end lost 3 bases, the J end lost 3 bases, and 12 bases lay between the germline ends. CDR3 length: 15 residues. Germline values: CDR1 SGHDT, CDR2 YYEEEE. The CDR3 protein is CASSSLGQSNEKLFF. CDR3 DNA: TGTGCCAGCAGCTCCCTGGGGCAGTCTAATGAAAAACTGTTTTTT.

The chain links TRBV5-1 to TRBJ1-5; a weak D match, TRBD1 (5 bases). Trimming removed 4 bases from V and 7 bases from J, with 18 bases in between. Germline V gene lookup returns CDR1 SGHRS and CDR2 YFSETQ. The CDR3 contains 15 residues. CDR3 residues: CASSPEGRAEQPQHF. CDR3 bases: TGCGCCAGCAGCCCGGAGGGCAGGGCTGAGCAGCCCCAGCATTTT.

V gene TRBV28 combines with J gene TRBJ1-4; D is unresolved. V was cut by 1 base and J by 0 bases, with 6 bases left in between. The germline V gene encodes CDR1 MDHEN and CDR2 SYDVKM. This CDR3 is built from 15 residues. The CDR3 DNA follows: TGTGCCAGCAGTTTATCCGAGGCAACTAATGAAAAACTGTTTTTT. As protein: CASSLSEATNEKLFF.

The chain combines TRBV4-3 with TRBJ2-3; 9 bases agree with TRBD2. Per germline, CDR1 LGHNA and CDR2 YSLEER. CDR3 length equals 14 residues. J lost 6 bases, V lost 4 bases, and 5 bases had no gene match. CDR3 coding DNA: TGCGCCAGCAGCCTCGGACTAGCGAGCGATACGCAGTATTTT. Translation: CASSLGLASDTQYF.

The V and J genes are TRBV27 and TRBJ1-4; D not certain. Deletions cut 5 bases from V and 5 bases from J, with 12 bases between. Germline V gene sequence: CDR1 MNHEY, CDR2 SMNVEV (reference sequence). The CDR3 length is 14 residues. The CDR3 nucleotides read TGTGCCAGCAGTCCCGGGTTCTTAAATGAAAAACTGTTTTTT. Its protein product is CASSPGFLNEKLFF. The full variable domain, in which reference TRBV27 and TRBJ1-4 provide the parts outside the CDR3, is EAQVTQNPRYLITVTGKKLTVTCSQNMNHEYMSWYRQDPGLGLRQIYYSMNVEVTDKGDVPEGYKVSRKEKRNFPLILESPSPNQTSLYFCASSPGFLNEKLFFGSGTQLSVL.

The chain employs TRBV5-1 and TRBJ2-5; TRBD1 agrees at 10 bases. Germline V gives CDR1 SGHRS, CDR2 YFSETQ. The CDR3 is 14 residues long. Trimming cost V 4 bases and J 5 bases; bases outside gene matches: 5. CDR3 coding DNA: TGCGCCAGCAGCGAGACAGGGGGCCATGAGACCCAGTACTTC. Translating gives CASSETGGHETQYF.

V and J are TRBV5-1 and TRBJ1-2; TRBD1 matches 8 bases. The V segment lost 0 bases and the J segment 5 bases; nucleotides outside the gene matches: 9. The CDR3 spans 16 residues. Germline CDR1 and CDR2: SGHRS and YFSETQ. CDR3 amino acids: CASSLVGRQGAYGYTF. CDR3 coding DNA: TGCGCCAGCAGCTTGGTCGGGAGGCAGGGGGCTTATGGCTACACCTTC.

The chain uses TRBV6-6 and TRBJ2-5; 16 nucleotides match TRBD2. V shed 5 bases and J 4 bases; nucleotides not matched to a gene: 7. Germline lookup yields CDR1 MNHNY and CDR2 SVGAGI (reference sequence). CDR3 length: 17 residues. This CDR3 is CASSPGLAGGRRETQYF. Here the CDR3 DNA reads TGTGCCAGCAGTCCGGGACTAGCGGGGGGGCGGAGAGAGACCCAGTACTTC.

The chain employs TRBV12-5 and TRBJ2-1; 8 bases agree with TRBD1. The CDR3 is made up of 14 amino acids. CDR1 LGHNT and CDR2 FRNRAP come from the germline V gene. The trim removed 3 bases at V and 9 bases at J, leaving 7 bases unmatched. The CDR3 spells CASGLGTGHGEQFF. CDR3 nucleotides: TGTGCTAGTGGTTTAGGGACAGGTCACGGTGAGCAGTTCTTC. The full variable domain, completed using reference TRBV12-5 and TRBJ2-1, is DARVTQTPRHKVTEMGQEVTMRCQPILGHNTVFWYRQTMMQGLELLAYFRNRAPLDDSGMPKDRFSAEMPDATLATLKIQPSEPRDSAVYFCASGLGTGHGEQFFGPGTRLTVL.